These T cell receptor beta chains were read from a single sample in a study of blood T cell repertoires in COVID-19. Some clones are missing from TCRdb's copy, which holds only in-frame ones; the method was immunoSEQ multiplex PCR. The sample shows 180,000 or so clones, 78% of them seen only once. Input material: peripheral blood. These receptors all come from a woman of 80 years or more with active or convalescent COVID-19. The CDR3 runs from the conserved cysteine through the conserved F or W. A D gene is named only where the DNA matches it firmly. Size is omitted from some rows. Given values are once, few, many or a class for expanded clones.

>NA|TRBJ2-1|TRBV27|TRBD1
TGTGCCAGCAGGACGGGACAGGGATACAATGAGCAGTTCTTC
CASRTGQGYNEQFF
>NA|TRBJ2-7|TRBV27|TRBD2
TGTGCCAGCAGTTCCCTCGGACTAGCGGGGGTCCACGAGCAATACTTC
CASSSLGLAGVHEQYF
>once|TRBJ1-5|TRBV5-4|NA
TGTGCCAGCAGCTTGGGGGGGGGAAGCAATCAGCCCCAGCATTTT
CASSLGGGSNQPQHF
>NA|TRBJ2-5|TRBV10-3|TRBD1
TGTGCCATCAAGGCCGGGACAGGGAAAGGCGGGCAGGAGACCCAGTACTTC
CAIKAGTGKGGQETQYF
>NA|TRBJ2-7|TRBV6-6|TRBD2
TGTGCCAGCAGTTACCGGGAGGTCCCCTACGAGCAGTACTTC
CASSYREVPYEQYF
>NA|TRBJ1-1|TRBV7-2|NA
TGTGCCAGCAGCTCCTTCGGACAGACCACTGAAGCTTTCTTT
CASSSFGQTTEAFF
>NA|TRBJ1-5|TRBV2|TRBD1
TGTGCCAGCAGGGTTACCGACAGGGGGGCTCAGCCCCAGCATTTT
CASRVTDRGAQPQHF
>NA|TRBJ2-1|TRBV5-4|NA
TGTGCCAGCAGGAAGGACAGTTACAATGAGCAGTTCTTC
CASRKDSYNEQFF
>NA|TRBJ2-2|TRBV5-6|TRBD2
TGTGCCAGCAGCCATAGCGGGGGGTTCACCGGGGAGCTGTTTTTT
CASSHSGGFTGELFF
>NA|TRBJ2-7|TRBV27|NA
TGTGCCAGCAGTTTATCGACAGGAGGATATACCCACGAGCAGTACTTC
CASSLSTGGYTHEQYF
>many|TRBJ1-2|TRBV27|TRBD1
TGTGCCAGCAGTCCCGTTTCGGCAGGGGGCGATGGCTACACCTTC
CASSPVSAGGDGYTF
>NA|TRBJ1-1|TRBV14|NA
TGTGCCAGCAGTTTTTTGCCTGGGAGCACTGAAGCTTTCTTT
CASSFLPGSTEAFF
>NA|TRBJ2-3|TRBV18|TRBD1
TGTGCCAGCTCACCAAATATGAGGGGGCGAACAGATACGCAGTATTTT
CASSPNMRGRTDTQYF
>once|TRBJ2-1|TRBV6-5|NA
TGTGCCAGCACCTCAAGCCTGAGGGAGCAGTTCTTC
CASTSSLREQFF
>once|TRBJ2-7|TRBV29-1|NA
TGCAGCGTTGTAGACAGGAGGTACGAGCAGTACTTC
CSVVDRRYEQYF
>NA|TRBJ2-3|TRBV20-1|TRBD2
TGCAGTGCTAGTACGGGACTAGCGGGGGGAACCGCAGATACGCAGTATTTT
CSASTGLAGGTADTQYF
>NA|TRBJ1-5|TRBV19|NA
TGTGCCAGTAGTATAGGAGGGCACGGTCAGCCCCAGCATTTT
CASSIGGHGQPQHF
>NA|TRBJ2-7|TRBV5-1|NA
TGCGCCAGCAGCTTTGACGCGACACCACCCACCGAGCAGTACTTC
CASSFDATPPTEQYF
>NA|TRBJ1-3|TRBV28|NA
TGTGCCAGCACCGTCTCTGGAAACACCATATATTTT
CASTVSGNTIYF
>once|TRBJ2-7|TRBV7-6|TRBD2
TGTGCCAGCAGCAGTACTAGCGGGGGCCACTACGAGCAGTACTTC
CASSSTSGGHYEQYF
>NA|TRBJ2-1|TRBV30|TRBD2
TGTGCCTGGAGTGTATCTAGCGGGGGTTACAATGAGCAGTTCTTC
CAWSVSSGGYNEQFF
>NA|TRBJ1-2|TRBV7-6|NA
TGTGCCAGCAGCTACCAACAGGGAAACGGCTACACCTTC
CASSYQQGNGYTF
>few|TRBJ1-3|TRBV10-3|TRBD1
TGTGCCATCAGGGAGGGGACAGCGGGAAACACCATATATTTT
CAIREGTAGNTIYF
>NA|TRBJ1-1|TRBV5-6|NA
TGTGCCAGCAGCAAAACTCCCGGGTCCAACACTGAAGCTTTCTTT
CASSKTPGSNTEAFF
>many|TRBJ1-5|TRBV3-1/TRBV3-2|NA
TGTGCCAGCAGCCAAAACACGGCAGGGAATCAGCCCCAGCATTTT
CASSQNTAGNQPQHF
>NA|TRBJ2-3|TRBV4-2|TRBD2
TGTGCCAGCAGCCAAGATCGGGCTAGCGGGGCAGATACGCAGTATTTT
CASSQDRASGADTQYF
>NA|TRBJ1-1|TRBV5-8|NA
TGTGCCAGCAGCTCGGCGGGACGAACTGAAGCTTTCTTT
CASSSAGRTEAFF
>NA|TRBJ1-2|TRBV19|TRBD1
TGTGCCAGTAGTCCCCGGGACAGCGCACTACGAACCTATGGCTACACCTTC
CASSPRDSALRTYGYTF
>NA|TRBJ1-1|TRBV28|NA
TGTGCCACTACCCGGCGGGGGGGGACCGTAAACACTGAAGCTTTCTTT
CATTRRGGTVNTEAFF